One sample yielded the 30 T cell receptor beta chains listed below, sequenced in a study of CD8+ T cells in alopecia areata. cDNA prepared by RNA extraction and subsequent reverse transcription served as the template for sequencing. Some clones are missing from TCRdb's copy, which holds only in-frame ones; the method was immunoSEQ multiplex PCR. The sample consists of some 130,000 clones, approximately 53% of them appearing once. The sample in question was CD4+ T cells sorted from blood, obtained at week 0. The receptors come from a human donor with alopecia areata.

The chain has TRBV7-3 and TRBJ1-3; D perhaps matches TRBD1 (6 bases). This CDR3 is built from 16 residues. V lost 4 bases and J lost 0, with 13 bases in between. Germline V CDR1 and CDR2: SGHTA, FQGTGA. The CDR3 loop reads CASSCTTGHSGNTIYF. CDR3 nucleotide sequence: TGTGCCAGCAGCTGTACAACAGGGCACTCTGGAAACACCATATATTTT.

CDR3 DNA: TGTGCCAGCAGCCAAGGACTTCAGTACGAGCAGTACTTC. It specifies CASSQGLQYEQYF. The chain links TRBV14 to TRBJ2-7; D remains unclear. The CDR3 is 13 amino acids. The germline V and J ends were trimmed by 1 base and 4 bases, with 8 bases remaining between them. The germline V gene has CDR1 SGHDN and CDR2 FVKESK.

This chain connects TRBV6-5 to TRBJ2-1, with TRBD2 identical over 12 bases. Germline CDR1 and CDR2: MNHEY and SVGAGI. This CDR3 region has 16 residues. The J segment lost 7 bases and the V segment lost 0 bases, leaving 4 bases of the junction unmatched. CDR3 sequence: CASSYSTSGSSNEQFF. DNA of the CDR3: TGTGCCAGCAGTTACTCGACTAGCGGGAGTTCAAATGAGCAGTTCTTC.

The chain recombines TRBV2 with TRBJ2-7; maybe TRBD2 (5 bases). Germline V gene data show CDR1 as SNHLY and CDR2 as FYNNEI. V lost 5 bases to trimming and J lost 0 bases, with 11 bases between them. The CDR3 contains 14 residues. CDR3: CASSLEGSSYEQYF. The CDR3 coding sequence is TGTGCCAGCAGTCTTGAGGGAAGCTCCTACGAGCAGTACTTC.

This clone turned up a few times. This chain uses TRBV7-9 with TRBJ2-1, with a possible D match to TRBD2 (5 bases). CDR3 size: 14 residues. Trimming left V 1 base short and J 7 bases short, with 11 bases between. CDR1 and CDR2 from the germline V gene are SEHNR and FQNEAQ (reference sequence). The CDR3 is CASSLVEAWNEQFF. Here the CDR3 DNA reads TGTGCCAGCAGCTTAGTGGAGGCATGGAATGAGCAGTTCTTC.

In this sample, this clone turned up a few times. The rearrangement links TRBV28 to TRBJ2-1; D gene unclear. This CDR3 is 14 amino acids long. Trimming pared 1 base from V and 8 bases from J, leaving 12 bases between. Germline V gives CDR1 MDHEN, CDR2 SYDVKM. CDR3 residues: CASSLLVGPHEQFF. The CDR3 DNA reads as TGTGCCAGCAGTTTATTAGTAGGGCCCCATGAGCAGTTCTTC.

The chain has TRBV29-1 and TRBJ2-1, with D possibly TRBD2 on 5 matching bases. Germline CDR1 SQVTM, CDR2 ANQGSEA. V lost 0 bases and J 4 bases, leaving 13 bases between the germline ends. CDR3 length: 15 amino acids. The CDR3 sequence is CSVEDWRTQYNEQFF. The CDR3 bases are TGCAGCGTTGAAGATTGGCGGACTCAGTACAATGAGCAGTTCTTC.

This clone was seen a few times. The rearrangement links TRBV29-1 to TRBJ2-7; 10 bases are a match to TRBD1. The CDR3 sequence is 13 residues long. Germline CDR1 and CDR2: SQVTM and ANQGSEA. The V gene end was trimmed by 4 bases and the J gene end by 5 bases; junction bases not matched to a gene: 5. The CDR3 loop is CSVAGQGRHEQYF. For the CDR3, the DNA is TGCAGCGTTGCGGGACAGGGGAGGCACGAGCAGTACTTC.

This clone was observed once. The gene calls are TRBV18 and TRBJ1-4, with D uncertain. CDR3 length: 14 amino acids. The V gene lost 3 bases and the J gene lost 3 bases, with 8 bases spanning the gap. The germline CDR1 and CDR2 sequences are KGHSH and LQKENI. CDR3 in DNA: TGTGCCAGCTCACCCTCGGTCCCTAATGAAAAACTGTTTTTT. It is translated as CASSPSVPNEKLFF.

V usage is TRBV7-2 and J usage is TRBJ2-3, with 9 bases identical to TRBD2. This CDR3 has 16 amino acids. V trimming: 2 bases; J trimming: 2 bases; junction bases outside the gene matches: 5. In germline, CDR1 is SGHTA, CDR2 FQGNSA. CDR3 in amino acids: CASSLLAGATTDTQYF. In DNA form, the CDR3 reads TGTGCCAGCAGCTTATTAGCGGGAGCTACCACAGATACGCAGTATTTT.

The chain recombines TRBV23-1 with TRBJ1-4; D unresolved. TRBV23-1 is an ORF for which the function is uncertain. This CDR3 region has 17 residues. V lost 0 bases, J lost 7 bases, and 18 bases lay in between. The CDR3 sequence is CASSQSFKGSTGEKLFF. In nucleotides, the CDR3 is TGCGCCAGCAGTCAATCGTTTAAGGGTAGTACGGGTGAAAAACTGTTTTTT.

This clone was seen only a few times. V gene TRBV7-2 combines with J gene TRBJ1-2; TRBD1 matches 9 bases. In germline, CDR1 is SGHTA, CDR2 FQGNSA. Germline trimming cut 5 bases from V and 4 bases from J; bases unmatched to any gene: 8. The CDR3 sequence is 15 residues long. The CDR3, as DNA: TGTGCCAGCAGCCCACGGACAGGGGAGGGCTATGGCTACACCTTC. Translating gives CASSPRTGEGYGYTF.

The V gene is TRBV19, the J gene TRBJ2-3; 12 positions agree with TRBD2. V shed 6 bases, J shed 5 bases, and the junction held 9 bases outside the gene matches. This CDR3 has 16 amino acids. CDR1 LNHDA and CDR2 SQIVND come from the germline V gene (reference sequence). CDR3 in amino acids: CASRRLAGALGDTQYF. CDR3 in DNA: TGTGCCAGTAGGAGACTAGCGGGGGCCCTGGGAGATACGCAGTATTTT.

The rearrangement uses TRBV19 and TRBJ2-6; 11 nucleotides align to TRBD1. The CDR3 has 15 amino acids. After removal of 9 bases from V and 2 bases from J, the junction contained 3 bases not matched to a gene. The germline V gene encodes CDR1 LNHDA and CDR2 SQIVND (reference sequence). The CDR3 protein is CARGQGATGANVLTF. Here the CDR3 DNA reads TGTGCCAGAGGACAGGGGGCCACTGGGGCCAACGTCCTGACTTTC.

Here the CDR3 DNA reads TGTGCCACCAGCAGAGACACTAGGGACGCGGGGGGCTACACCTTC. Residues: CATSRDTRDAGGYTF. V is TRBV15 and J is TRBJ1-2; D possibly corresponds to TRBD1 (5 bases). There are 15 residues in the CDR3. Trimming shortened V by 0 bases and J by 8 bases, and 16 bases separated the two germline ends. The V gene's germline CDR1 is LNHNV and CDR2 YYDKDF (reference sequence). Full variable domain (remainder filled in from reference TRBV15 and TRBJ1-2): DAMVIQNPRYQVTQFGKPVTLSCSQTLNHNVMYWYQQKSSQAPKLLFHYYDKDFNNEADTPDNFQSRRPNTSFCFLDIRSPGLGDTAMYLCATSRDTRDAGGYTFGSGTRLTVV.

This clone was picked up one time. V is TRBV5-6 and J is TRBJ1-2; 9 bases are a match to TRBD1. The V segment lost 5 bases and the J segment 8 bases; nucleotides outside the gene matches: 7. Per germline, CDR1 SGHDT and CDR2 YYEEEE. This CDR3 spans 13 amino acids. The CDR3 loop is CASRKQGAQGYTF. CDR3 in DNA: TGTGCCAGCAGGAAACAGGGGGCTCAGGGCTACACCTTC.

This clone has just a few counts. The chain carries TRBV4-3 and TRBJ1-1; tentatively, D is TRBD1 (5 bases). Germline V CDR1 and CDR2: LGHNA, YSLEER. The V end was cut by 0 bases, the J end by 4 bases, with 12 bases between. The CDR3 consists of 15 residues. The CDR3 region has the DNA TGCGCCAGCAGCCAAGACTTGGACACTTCCACTGAAGCTTTCTTT. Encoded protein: CASSQDLDTSTEAFF.

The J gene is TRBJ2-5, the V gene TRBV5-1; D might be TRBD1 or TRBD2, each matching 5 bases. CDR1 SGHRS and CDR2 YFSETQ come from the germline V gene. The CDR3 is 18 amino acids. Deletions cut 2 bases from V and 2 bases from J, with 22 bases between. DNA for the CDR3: TGCGCCAGCAGCTTAAAACCGGGGCCCAGCTTCGGGCAAGAGACCCAGTACTTC. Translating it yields CASSLKPGPSFGQETQYF.

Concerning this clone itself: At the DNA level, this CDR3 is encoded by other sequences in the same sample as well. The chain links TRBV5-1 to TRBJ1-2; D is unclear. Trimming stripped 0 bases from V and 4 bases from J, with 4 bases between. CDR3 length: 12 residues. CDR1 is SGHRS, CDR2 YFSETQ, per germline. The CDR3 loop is CASSLGGYGYTF. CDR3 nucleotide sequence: TGCGCCAGCAGCTTGGGGGGCTATGGCTACACCTTC.

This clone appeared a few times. In DNA form, the CDR3 reads TGCGCCAGCAGCTCTCTAGCGCCCTATCAAGAGACCCAGTACTTC. Its protein product is CASSSLAPYQETQYF. The genes are TRBV5-1 and TRBJ2-5; possible D gene TRBD2, 6 bases. The CDR3 contains 15 residues. Trimming pared 3 bases from V and 2 bases from J, leaving 14 bases between. Germline CDR1 and CDR2: SGHRS and YFSETQ. Using reference TRBV5-1 and TRBJ2-5 for the parts outside the CDR3, the full variable domain is KAGVTQTPRYLIKTRGQQVTLSCSPISGHRSVSWYQQTPGQGLQFLFEYFSETQRNKGNFPGRFSGRQFSNSRSEMNVSTLELGDSALYLCASSSLAPYQETQYFGPGTRLLVL.

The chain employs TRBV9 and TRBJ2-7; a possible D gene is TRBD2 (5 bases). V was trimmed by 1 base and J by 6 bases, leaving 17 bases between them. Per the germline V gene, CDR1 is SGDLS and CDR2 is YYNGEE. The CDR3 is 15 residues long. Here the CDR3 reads CASSVTPSGAGEQYF. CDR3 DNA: TGTGCCAGCAGCGTAACCCCATCCGGTGCGGGCGAGCAGTACTTC.

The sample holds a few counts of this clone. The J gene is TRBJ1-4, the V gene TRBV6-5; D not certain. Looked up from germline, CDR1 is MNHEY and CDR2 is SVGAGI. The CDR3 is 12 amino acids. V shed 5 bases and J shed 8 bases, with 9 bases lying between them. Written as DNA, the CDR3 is TGTGCCAGCAGTAAGACACGGGAAAAACTGTTTTTT. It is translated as CASSKTREKLFF.

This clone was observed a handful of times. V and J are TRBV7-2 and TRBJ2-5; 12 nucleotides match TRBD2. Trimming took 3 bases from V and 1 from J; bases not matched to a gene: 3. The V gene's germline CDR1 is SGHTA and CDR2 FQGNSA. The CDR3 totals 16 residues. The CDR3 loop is CASSFGLAGLQETQYF. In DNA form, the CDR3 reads TGTGCCAGCAGCTTCGGACTAGCGGGACTCCAAGAGACCCAGTACTTC. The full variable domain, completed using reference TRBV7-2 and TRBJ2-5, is GAGVSQSPSNKVTEKGKDVELRCDPISGHTALYWYRQSLGQGLEFLIYFQGNSAPDKSGLPSDRFSAERTGGSVSTLTIQRTQQEDSAVYLCASSFGLAGLQETQYFGPGTRLLVL.

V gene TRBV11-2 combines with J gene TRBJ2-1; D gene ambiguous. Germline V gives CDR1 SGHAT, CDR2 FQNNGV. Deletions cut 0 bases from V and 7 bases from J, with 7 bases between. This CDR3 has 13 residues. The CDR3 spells CASSLDSLNEQFF. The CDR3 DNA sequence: TGTGCCAGCAGCTTAGATTCCCTTAATGAGCAGTTCTTC.

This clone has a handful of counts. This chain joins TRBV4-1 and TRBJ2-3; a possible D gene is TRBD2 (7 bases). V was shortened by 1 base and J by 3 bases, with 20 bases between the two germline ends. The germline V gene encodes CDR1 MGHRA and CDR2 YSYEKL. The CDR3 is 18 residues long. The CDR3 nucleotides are TGCGCCAGCAGCCAAGGCCCCGGGGGGCAGGGGAGGACAGATACGCAGTATTTT. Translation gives CASSQGPGGQGRTDTQYF.

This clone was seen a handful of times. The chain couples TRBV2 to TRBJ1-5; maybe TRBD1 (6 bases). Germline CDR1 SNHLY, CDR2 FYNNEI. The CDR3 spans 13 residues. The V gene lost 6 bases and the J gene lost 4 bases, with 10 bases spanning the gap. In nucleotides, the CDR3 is TGTGCCAGCAGGGGGGGCCAGAATCAGCCCCAGCATTTT. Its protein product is CASRGGQNQPQHF.

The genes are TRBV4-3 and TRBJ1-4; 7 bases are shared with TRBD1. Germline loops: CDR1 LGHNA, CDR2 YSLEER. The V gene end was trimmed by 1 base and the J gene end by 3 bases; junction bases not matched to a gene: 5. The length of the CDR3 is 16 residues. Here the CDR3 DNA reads TGCGCCAGCAGCCAAGTCGGGACAGCAGCTAATGAAAAACTGTTTTTT. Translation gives CASSQVGTAANEKLFF.

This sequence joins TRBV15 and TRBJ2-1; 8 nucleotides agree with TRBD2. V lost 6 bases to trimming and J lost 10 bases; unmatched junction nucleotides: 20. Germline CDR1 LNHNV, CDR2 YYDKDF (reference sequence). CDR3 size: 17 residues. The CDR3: CATRPESQRERAVEQFF. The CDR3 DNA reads TGTGCCACCAGGCCTGAGAGTCAGCGGGAGAGGGCGGTCGAGCAGTTCTTC.

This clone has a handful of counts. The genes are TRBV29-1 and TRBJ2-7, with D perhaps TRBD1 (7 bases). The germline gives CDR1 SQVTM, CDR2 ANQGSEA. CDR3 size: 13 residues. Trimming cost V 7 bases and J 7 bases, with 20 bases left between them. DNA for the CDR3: TGCAGCGGCTCTTGGAGGGGGCTAAGTGAGCAGTACTTC. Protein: CSGSWRGLSEQYF.

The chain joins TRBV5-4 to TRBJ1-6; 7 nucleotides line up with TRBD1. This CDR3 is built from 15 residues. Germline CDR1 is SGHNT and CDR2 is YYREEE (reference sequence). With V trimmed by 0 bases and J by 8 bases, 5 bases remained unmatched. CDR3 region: CASSLGQGVDSPLHF. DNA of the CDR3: TGTGCCAGCAGCTTGGGACAGGGTGTGGATTCACCCCTCCACTTT.